The 27 T cell receptor beta chains below all came from one sample that was sequenced in a study of long-term antiretroviral therapy in people with HIV. The libraries were made with immunoSEQ v3.0 at survey level. Sequencing used immunoSEQ multiplex PCR; TCRdb keeps in-frame clones, though not all of them. Of 48,000 or so clones in the sample, around 80% were seen once. The sequences come from unsorted PBMCs, collected 0.8 years after starting antiretroviral therapy. The receptors were gathered from a woman aged 18-29 years with HIV.

This clone was observed a single time. The chain combines TRBV15 with TRBJ2-1; D tentatively fits TRBD1 or TRBD2 (5 bases each). Germline loops: CDR1 LNHNV, CDR2 YYDKDF (reference sequence). CDR3 length: 15 residues. The V end was cut by 0 bases, the J end by 6 bases, with 12 bases between. In DNA, the CDR3 is TGTGCCACCAGCAGAGACTGGGGCGGGTTCAATGAGCAGTTCTTC. This gives the protein CATSRDWGGFNEQFF.

The V and J genes are TRBV28 and TRBJ2-3; D assignment may be TRBD1 or TRBD2 (6 bases each). This CDR3 spans 15 amino acids. Germline CDR1 reads MDHEN; CDR2 reads SYDVKM. The germline V and J ends were trimmed by 3 bases and 6 bases, with 16 bases remaining between them. In nucleotides, the CDR3 is TGTGCCAGCAGTTTTGCCGGGGGCCCCCGGGATACGCAGTATTTT. Encoded protein: CASSFAGGPRDTQYF.

The chain has TRBV18 and TRBJ2-7; 9 bases map to TRBD1. Germline trimming cut 3 bases from V and 3 bases from J; bases unmatched to any gene: 3. CDR1 KGHSH and CDR2 LQKENI come from the germline V gene. This CDR3 is built from 14 residues. In DNA, the CDR3 is TGTGCCAGCTCACCTCGGGACAGGGACTACGAGCAGTACTTC. Its protein product is CASSPRDRDYEQYF.

This chain uses TRBV9 with TRBJ2-2; D is perhaps TRBD1 (6 bases). V was shortened by 5 bases and J by 4 bases, with 21 bases between the two germline ends. The germline gives CDR1 SGDLS, CDR2 YYNGEE. This CDR3 has 17 residues. The CDR3 DNA is TGTGCCAGCAGGGGCGGACAGATCTTTAGAGGCACCGGGGAGCTGTTTTTT. Translated: CASRGGQIFRGTGELFF.

The chain joins TRBV10-1 to TRBJ2-5, with D tentatively TRBD1 (5 bases). Trimming took off 0 bases at V and 5 bases at J, with 10 bases between the two ends. In germline, CDR1 is WNHNN, CDR2 SYGVQD (reference sequence). CDR3 size: 14 residues. DNA for the CDR3: TGCGCCAGCAGTGAGTCAGGGGATGTCGAGACCCAGTACTTC. Its translation: CASSESGDVETQYF.

The chain uses TRBV27 and TRBJ2-2, with D unresolved. CDR1 and CDR2 from the germline V gene are MNHEY and SMNVEV (reference sequence). CDR3 size: 12 residues. With 5 bases removed from V and 2 bases from J, the gap between germline ends came to 3 bases. The CDR3 spells CASSANTGELFF. CDR3 nucleotide sequence: TGTGCCAGCAGTGCAAACACCGGGGAGCTGTTTTTT.

The chain recombines TRBV6-1 with TRBJ2-7; tentatively, D is TRBD1 or TRBD2 (5 bases each). The CDR3 is made up of 14 amino acids. The germline gives CDR1 MNHNS, CDR2 SASEGT. Trimming left V 4 bases short and J 6 bases short, with 16 bases between. CDR3 residues: CASSAAGTWTEQYF. In DNA form, the CDR3 reads TGTGCCAGCAGTGCCGCAGGGACCTGGACCGAGCAGTACTTC.

The J gene is TRBJ1-2, the V gene TRBV29-1, with 9 bases aligning to TRBD1. CDR1 is SQVTM and CDR2 is ANQGSEA in the germline V gene. V lost 4 bases to trimming and J lost 4 bases; unmatched junction nucleotides: 4. The CDR3 totals 13 residues. CDR3 sequence (DNA): TGCAGCGTTGTTGGGACAGGGCGCTATGGCTACACCTTC. Translated: CSVVGTGRYGYTF.

This chain uses TRBV5-1 with TRBJ2-7; 11 bases match TRBD2. Germline-derived CDR1 and CDR2 are SGHRS and YFSETQ. This CDR3 region has 14 residues. V shed 3 bases and J 3 bases; nucleotides not matched to a gene: 2. Written as DNA, the CDR3 is TGCGCCAGCAGCTCCGGGACTAGCGGCTACGAGCAGTACTTC. This encodes CASSSGTSGYEQYF.

This clone appeared a few times. The V and J genes are TRBV19 and TRBJ2-7; unclear D gene. This CDR3 region has 13 residues. V dropped 4 bases and J dropped 5 bases, with 12 bases sitting between them. Germline V CDR1 and CDR2: LNHDA, SQIVND (reference sequence). CDR3 DNA sequence: TGTGCCAGTAGTAGTCGGGCCTTCAACGAGCAGTACTTC. It specifies CASSSRAFNEQYF.

The V and J genes are TRBV6-5 and TRBJ2-7; D tentatively fits TRBD1 or TRBD2 (5 bases each). V was cut by 11 bases and J by 3 bases, with 17 bases left in between. This CDR3 comprises 13 residues. The germline V gene has CDR1 MNHEY and CDR2 SVGAGI. The CDR3 DNA reads as TGTGCCTCGGGACCTGGGGAAAACTACGAGCAGTACTTC. As protein: CASGPGENYEQYF.

A few counts support this clone. The chain is built from TRBV7-3 and TRBJ2-2; no firm D call. From germline, CDR1 is SGHTA and CDR2 FQGTGA. The V end lost 5 bases, the J end lost 1 base, and 5 bases lay between the germline ends. This CDR3 region has 13 residues. CDR3 DNA: TGTGCCAGCAGCCGGTTGAACACCGGGGAGCTGTTTTTT. This translates into CASSRLNTGELFF.

The chain is built from TRBV6-5 and TRBJ1-2; D unclear. CDR3 length: 11 amino acids. Trimming left V 6 bases short and J 4 bases short, with 6 bases between. Germline V gives CDR1 MNHEY, CDR2 SVGAGI. CDR3 DNA sequence: TGTGCCAGCAGGACGAGCTATGGCTACACCTTC. Translated: CASRTSYGYTF.

This clone was picked up a small number of times. The V call is TRBV2, the J call TRBJ1-1; D is unclear. There are 10 residues in the CDR3. Trimming took off 8 bases at V and 8 bases at J, with 9 bases between the two ends. The V gene's germline CDR1 is SNHLY and CDR2 FYNNEI. DNA for the CDR3: TGTGCCAGCGGGCCCCGAGAAGCTTTCTTT. Its protein product is CASGPREAFF.

The chain has TRBV28 and TRBJ2-7; TRBD1 is a possible D gene (6 bases). Looked up from germline, CDR1 is MDHEN and CDR2 is SYDVKM. Trimming pared 1 base from V and 6 bases from J, leaving 19 bases between. The CDR3 runs 16 residues. CDR3 sequence (DNA): TGTGCCAGCAGTTTATCGCCGATTTCAGGGGTTCGCGAGCAGTACTTC. Protein product: CASSLSPISGVREQYF.

The gene calls are TRBV7-8 and TRBJ1-1, with 8 positions matching TRBD1. Trimming removed 5 bases from V and 13 bases from J; junction bases left unmatched: 9. The CDR3 covers 12 residues. Germline CDR1 SGHVS, CDR2 FQNEAQ. CDR3 protein: CASSPRTGRGFF. The CDR3, as DNA: TGTGCCAGCAGCCCAAGGACAGGGAGAGGTTTCTTT.

This clone has a handful of counts. V gene TRBV7-6 combines with J gene TRBJ2-7, with 10 bases aligning to TRBD1. The CDR3 has 12 amino acids. V dropped 5 bases and J dropped 7; count of bases not matched to a gene: 2. Looked up from germline, CDR1 is SGHVS and CDR2 is FNYEAQ. The CDR3 nucleotides read TGTGCCAGCAGCGGGACAGGGGATGAGCAGTACTTC. Protein sequence: CASSGTGDEQYF.

The chain joins TRBV7-6 to TRBJ2-7; D perhaps matches TRBD1 (7 bases). V lost 3 bases and J 3 bases, leaving 21 bases between the germline ends. The germline V gene has CDR1 SGHVS and CDR2 FNYEAQ. The CDR3 is made up of 17 amino acids. CDR3 bases: TGTGCCAGCAGCTTTCAGACGGGTCAGGGGGGACTCTACGAGCAGTACTTC. It translates to CASSFQTGQGGLYEQYF.

The rearrangement uses TRBV19 and TRBJ2-1; D remains ambiguous. Trimming shortened V by 3 bases and J by 10 bases, and 7 bases separated the two germline ends. The germline V gene encodes CDR1 LNHDA and CDR2 SQIVND (reference sequence). The CDR3 is made up of 11 amino acids. The DNA of the CDR3 is TGTGCCAGTAGTATCAGGACGGAGCAGTTCTTC. Its translation: CASSIRTEQFF.

This chain joins TRBV11-2 and TRBJ1-5, with D hard to call. The CDR3 covers 16 residues. V gave up 5 bases and J gave up 0 bases, with 14 bases separating them. Germline V CDR1 and CDR2: SGHAT, FQNNGV. Written as DNA, the CDR3 is TGTGCCAGCAGCCCTAAAAGGATAAATAGCAATCAGCCCCAGCATTTT. Translating it yields CASSPKRINSNQPQHF.

As DNA, the CDR3 is TGTGCCAGCAGTTTAGCGGGGACAGTGTCCGACCAGCCCCAGCATTTT. Amino acids: CASSLAGTVSDQPQHF. The rearrangement links TRBV28 to TRBJ1-5; 7 bases fit TRBD1. Per the germline V gene, CDR1 is MDHEN and CDR2 is SYDVKM. With 2 bases clipped from V and 7 bases from J, the junction kept 11 bases outside the gene matches. The CDR3 runs to 16 residues.

CDR3 region: CASTNLRLAGGPGELFF. The DNA of the CDR3 is TGTGCCAGCACCAATCTCCGACTAGCGGGAGGACCCGGGGAGCTGTTTTTT. The chain is built from TRBV28 and TRBJ2-2; TRBD2 matches at 13 bases. The CDR3 sequence is 17 residues long. Germline V lookup: CDR1 MDHEN, CDR2 SYDVKM. V shed 7 bases, J shed 6 bases, and the junction held 11 bases outside the gene matches.

The chain couples TRBV6-6 to TRBJ2-6; no definite D call. V gave up 5 bases and J gave up 0 bases, with 11 bases separating them. This CDR3 spans 16 amino acids. Germline CDR1 MNHNY, CDR2 SVGAGI (reference sequence). The CDR3 protein is CASSRKKDSGANVLTF. CDR3 nucleotides: TGTGCCAGCAGTCGTAAAAAAGACTCTGGGGCCAACGTCCTGACTTTC.

This chain links TRBV7-2 with TRBJ2-3, with 10 positions matching TRBD2. The germline V gene encodes CDR1 SGHTA and CDR2 FQGNSA. CDR3 length: 17 amino acids. V dropped 5 bases and J dropped 3; count of bases not matched to a gene: 11. CDR3 sequence reads: CASSVDSPGLATDTQYF. The CDR3 DNA reads as TGTGCCAGCAGCGTAGACTCCCCGGGACTAGCGACAGATACGCAGTATTTT.

This clone was found a few times. The rearrangement joins TRBV11-2 to TRBJ2-7; maybe TRBD2 (7 bases). Germline CDR1 is SGHAT and CDR2 is FQNNGV. Trimming removed 1 base at V and 5 bases at J, with 12 bases between. This CDR3 has 14 residues. DNA for the CDR3: TGTGCCAGCAGCTTAGTTGGGGGGGCTAACGAGCAGTACTTC. It is translated as CASSLVGGANEQYF.

The sample holds a few counts of this clone. The CDR3 sequence is CASSRGLAASDEQFF. The CDR3 DNA reads as TGTGCCAGCAGTCGAGGACTAGCGGCCTCGGATGAGCAGTTCTTC. V usage is TRBV28 and J usage is TRBJ2-1; 10 bases align to TRBD2. This CDR3 comprises 15 residues. V shed 5 bases, J shed 8 bases, and the junction held 9 bases outside the gene matches. Germline CDR1 MDHEN, CDR2 SYDVKM.

The V gene is TRBV28, the J gene TRBJ2-6; TRBD1 matches 8 bases. Trimming took 5 bases from V and 0 from J; bases not matched to a gene: 9. The CDR3 spans 18 residues. The germline gives CDR1 MDHEN, CDR2 SYDVKM. The CDR3 region is CASSRDRRGLSGANVLTF. In DNA, the CDR3 is TGTGCCAGCAGTCGGGACAGGCGGGGCCTCTCTGGGGCCAACGTCCTGACTTTC.